A single sample gave rise to the 32 T cell receptor beta chains below, sequenced in a study of T-cell reconstitution after alpha-beta-depleted transplantation in children. Unique molecular identifiers were incorporated when the TCRbeta library was constructed. Using its own MiXCR run on the PCR reads, TCRdb lists one record per CDR3 protein. The top ten hold under 35% of the sample, which has around 450,000 distinct CDR3 sequences, around two fifths seen once. The sample consisted of PBMCs, taken before TCRalphabeta/CD19-depleted stem cell transplant. These receptors all stem from a girl aged 2 to 10 with aplastic anemia, due to receive a stem cell transplant.

The rearrangement links TRBV7-9 to TRBJ1-1; D remains ambiguous. Germline V gene lookup returns CDR1 SEHNR and CDR2 FQNEAQ (reference sequence). V dropped 4 bases and J dropped 2 bases, with 20 bases sitting between them. The CDR3 totals 17 residues. The CDR3 is CASSYYFRSGNNTEAFF. DNA of the CDR3: TGTGCCAGCAGCTATTACTTCCGATCGGGGAACAACACTGAAGCTTTCTTT.

The rearrangement joins TRBV30 to TRBJ2-5, with TRBD2 identical over 14 bases. Germline V gives CDR1 GTSNPN, CDR2 SVGIG (reference sequence). V shed 5 bases and J 1 base; nucleotides not matched to a gene: 3. The CDR3 has 15 amino acids. The CDR3 sequence: CAWGLAGGFQETQYF. In DNA form, the CDR3 reads TGTGCCTGGGGACTAGCGGGGGGCTTCCAAGAGACCCAGTACTTC.

The rearrangement joins TRBV27 to TRBJ2-1, with D unresolved. V dropped 3 bases and J dropped 0 bases, with 12 bases sitting between them. The germline V gene has CDR1 MNHEY and CDR2 SMNVEV (reference sequence). The CDR3 has 16 residues. The CDR3 region is CASSLSRFSSYNEQFF. CDR3 DNA sequence: TGTGCCAGCAGTTTGTCAAGATTTAGCTCCTACAATGAGCAGTTCTTC.

The chain uses TRBV7-2 and TRBJ2-5; D not resolved. Germline values: CDR1 SGHTA, CDR2 FQGNSA. This CDR3 has 15 amino acids. The V gene lost 1 base and the J gene lost 6 bases, with 15 bases spanning the gap. The CDR3 coding sequence is TGTGCCAGCAGCTTAGAGGGCCTCGGGCCGCAGACCCAGTACTTC. Amino acid sequence: CASSLEGLGPQTQYF. Complete variable domain (other parts from reference TRBV7-2 and TRBJ2-5): GAGVSQSPSNKVTEKGKDVELRCDPISGHTALYWYRQSLGQGLEFLIYFQGNSAPDKSGLPSDRFSAERTGGSVSTLTIQRTQQEDSAVYLCASSLEGLGPQTQYFGPGTRLLVL.

The V and J genes are TRBV6-1 and TRBJ2-7; 15 positions match TRBD2. V was clipped by 6 bases and J by 1 base; unmatched bases: 10. CDR1 is MNHNS and CDR2 is SASEGT in the germline V gene. CDR3 length equals 18 residues. CDR3 protein: CASRHLGTSGGRSYEQYF. For the CDR3, the DNA is TGTGCCAGCAGACACCTTGGGACTAGCGGGGGGAGGTCCTACGAGCAGTACTTC.

The genes are TRBV7-2 and TRBJ2-4; D is ambiguous. From germline, CDR1 is SGHTA and CDR2 FQGNSA. V lost 1 base and J 11 bases, leaving 6 bases between the germline ends. CDR3 length: 11 residues. CDR3 sequence (DNA): TGTGCCAGCAGCTTAGTGTCTGTTCAGTACTTC. Its protein product is CASSLVSVQYF.

The chain joins TRBV20-1 to TRBJ2-7, with 7 bases fitting TRBD2. The CDR3 is 12 residues long. CDR1 is DFQATT and CDR2 is SNEGSKA in the germline V gene (reference sequence). The ends lost 3 bases at V and 4 bases at J; junction bases unmatched: 3. In DNA, the CDR3 is TGCAGTGCTAGCGCTAGCGGTTACGAGCAGTACTTC. The encoded protein is CSASASGYEQYF.

This clonotype was observed many times. The gene calls are TRBV4-1 and TRBJ2-1, with 8 bases matching TRBD2. The trim removed 2 bases at V and 4 bases at J, leaving 4 bases unmatched. Per germline, CDR1 MGHRA and CDR2 YSYEKL. This CDR3 has 15 amino acids. The CDR3 DNA follows: TGCGCCAGCAGCCAACTCAGCGGGAGATACAATGAGCAGTTCTTC. It yields the protein CASSQLSGRYNEQFF.

This clonotype was recorded many times. The CDR3 spells CASSSNSGTSGSPINEQYF. The DNA of the CDR3 is TGTGCCAGCAGCTCAAATTCCGGGACTAGCGGGAGTCCCATCAACGAGCAGTACTTC. The V and J genes are TRBV11-2 and TRBJ2-7; TRBD2 matches at 14 bases. Trimming at V came to 4 bases and at J to 5 bases, leaving 16 bases not matched to a gene. The CDR3 is made up of 19 amino acids. The germline V gene has CDR1 SGHAT and CDR2 FQNNGV. Full variable domain (rest looked up from reference TRBV11-2 and TRBJ2-7): EAGVAQSPRYKIIEKRQSVAFWCNPISGHATLYWYQQILGQGPKLLIQFQNNGVVDDSQLPKDRFSAERLKGVDSTLKIQPAKLEDSAVYLCASSSNSGTSGSPINEQYFGPGTRLTVT.

This clonotype was counted many times. This chain uses TRBV20-1 with TRBJ1-5; 8 bases line up with TRBD1. CDR3 length: 20 amino acids. V was clipped by 6 bases and J by 0 bases; unmatched bases: 22. Germline V gene lookup returns CDR1 DFQATT and CDR2 SNEGSKA (reference sequence). The CDR3 here is CSALSLGQGVDFHSNQPQHF. The CDR3 DNA sequence: TGCAGTGCACTTAGCCTAGGACAGGGCGTCGACTTCCATAGCAATCAGCCCCAGCATTTT.

The J gene is TRBJ2-1, the V gene TRBV9; no definite D call. The CDR3 runs to 14 residues. Germline V gene sequence: CDR1 SGDLS, CDR2 YYNGEE. V lost 0 bases, J lost 3 bases, and 7 bases lay in between. The CDR3 DNA reads as TGTGCCAGCAGCGTAGTAGAGGTCTACAATGAGCAGTTCTTC. Translating gives CASSVVEVYNEQFF.

This clonotype occurred a few times. The chain has TRBV2 and TRBJ2-3; 10 positions agree with TRBD2. Germline CDR1 is SNHLY and CDR2 is FYNNEI. This CDR3 comprises 15 residues. V lost 2 bases to trimming and J lost 5 bases; unmatched junction nucleotides: 4. In nucleotides, the CDR3 is TGTGCCAGCAGTGAACCTAGCGGGAGTGAAGATACGCAGTATTTT. Protein sequence: CASSEPSGSEDTQYF.

This chain joins TRBV6-6 and TRBJ1-5, with D unresolved. The CDR3 is 12 residues long. The germline V gene encodes CDR1 MNHNY and CDR2 SVGAGI (reference sequence). Trimming removed 7 bases at V and 6 bases at J, with 10 bases between. DNA of the CDR3: TGTGCCAGCAACAACGGGGTTCAGCCCCAGCATTTT. This translates into CASNNGVQPQHF.

The table lists this clonotype with many counts. The gene calls are TRBV7-2 and TRBJ2-1, with D hard to call. The germline V gene has CDR1 SGHTA and CDR2 FQGNSA. CDR3 length: 15 residues. Trimming stripped 6 bases from V and 1 base from J, with 13 bases between. CDR3 coding DNA: TGTGCCAGCAGTTCCCGTCGGGTGTCCTACAATGAGCAGTTCTTC. Translating it yields CASSSRRVSYNEQFF.

The rearrangement joins TRBV12-3 or TRBV12-4 to TRBJ2-7; 7 nucleotides match TRBD2. The CDR3 contains 12 residues. The V segment lost 8 bases and the J segment 3 bases; nucleotides outside the gene matches: 4. DNA for the CDR3: TGTGCCAGCCATCAGCGGGGCTACGAGCAGTACTTC. It codes for CASHQRGYEQYF.

Many counts were recorded for this clonotype. J is TRBJ2-1 and V is TRBV20-1, with D perhaps matching TRBD1 or TRBD2 (6 bases each). CDR3 length: 16 amino acids. Trimming left V 0 bases short and J 4 bases short, with 16 bases between. Germline values: CDR1 DFQATT, CDR2 SNEGSKA (reference sequence). Written as DNA, the CDR3 is TGCAGTGCTAGAGATCCGTCGGGGGCCCTTTACAATGAGCAGTTCTTC. Residues: CSARDPSGALYNEQFF.

The DNA for the CDR3 is TGCAGCGGGGGTAAGATAGATCGATCCTACAATGAGCAGTTCTTC. This codes for CSGGKIDRSYNEQFF. This chain connects TRBV20-1 to TRBJ2-1; perhaps TRBD2 as D (6 bases). The CDR3 is 15 amino acids. Germline V gene lookup returns CDR1 DFQATT and CDR2 SNEGSKA (reference sequence).

Concerning this clonotype: Just one base apart from a much larger clone, this may be a read error. The V and J genes are TRBV19 and TRBJ2-3; 7 bases line up with TRBD2. From germline, CDR1 is LNHDA and CDR2 SQIVND (reference sequence). V dropped 6 bases and J dropped 2; count of bases not matched to a gene: 8. This CDR3 has 15 amino acids. The CDR3 bases are TGTGCCAGTAGCATCCTAGCGGTACACACAGATACGCAGTATTTT. Translation: CASSILAVHTDTQYF. Combining the CDR3 with reference TRBV19 and TRBJ2-3 gives the whole variable domain DGGITQSPKYLFRKEGQNVTLSCEQNLNHDAMYWYRQDPGQGLRLIYYSQIVNDFQKGDIAEGYSVSREKKESFPLTVTSAQKNPTAFYLCASSILAVHTDTQYFGPGTRLTVL.

This clonotype has at least ten counts. The chain carries TRBV20-1 and TRBJ2-7, with D possibly being TRBD2 (7 bases). The V end was cut by 3 bases, the J end by 3 bases, with 12 bases between. Germline-derived CDR1 and CDR2 are DFQATT and SNEGSKA (reference sequence). The CDR3 loop spans 13 amino acids. CDR3 amino acids: CSASGGTSYEQYF. CDR3 coding DNA: TGCAGTGCTAGCGGGGGGACAAGCTACGAGCAGTACTTC.

V and J are TRBV20-1 and TRBJ2-7; D not certain. V lost 2 bases to trimming and J lost 3 bases, with 14 bases between them. Per the germline V gene, CDR1 is DFQATT and CDR2 is SNEGSKA (reference sequence). This CDR3 spans 14 amino acids. The CDR3 region has the DNA TGCAGTGCTAGAAAGCGACCGCTAGGCTACGAGCAGTACTTC. Translation gives CSARKRPLGYEQYF.

This chain joins TRBV2 and TRBJ2-2; D gene ambiguous. This CDR3 is built from 13 residues. The V gene lost 4 bases and the J gene lost 6 bases, with 9 bases spanning the gap. Germline CDR1 is SNHLY and CDR2 is FYNNEI. The CDR3 nucleotides read TGTGCCAGCAGTGGTGAGAAGGCCGGGGAGCTGTTTTTT. Translating it yields CASSGEKAGELFF.

V is TRBV20-1 and J is TRBJ1-4, with TRBD1 matching 8 bases. Germline CDR1 is DFQATT and CDR2 is SNEGSKA (reference sequence). CDR3 length: 14 residues. Trimming cost V 6 bases and J 11 bases; bases outside gene matches: 14. CDR3 in DNA: TGCAGTGCAACAGCAGGGGGCGCATTGGCGAAACTGTTTTTT. Translating gives CSATAGGALAKLFF.

The chain couples TRBV7-9 to TRBJ2-7; D unclear. Per germline, CDR1 SEHNR and CDR2 FQNEAQ (reference sequence). Trimming took off 2 bases at V and 0 bases at J, with 17 bases between the two ends. The CDR3 runs to 17 residues. CDR3 sequence reads: CASSLNAPTGVSYEQYF. The CDR3 DNA follows: TGTGCCAGCAGCTTAAATGCCCCCACCGGCGTCTCCTACGAGCAGTACTTC.

The rearrangement links TRBV7-8 to TRBJ2-1; the match to TRBD2 covers 7 bases. Per germline, CDR1 SGHVS and CDR2 FQNEAQ. This CDR3 comprises 17 residues. The ends lost 2 bases at V and 1 base at J; junction bases unmatched: 8. CDR3 bases: TGTGCCAGCAGCTTACGCCCAGCGGGAATGTCCTACAATGAGCAGTTCTTC. This translates into CASSLRPAGMSYNEQFF.

A word on this clonotype: A junction boundary mismatches the germline segment, possibly from a read error. V and J are TRBV20-1 and TRBJ2-1; 9 nucleotides line up with TRBD2. There are 15 residues in the CDR3. CDR1 DFQATT and CDR2 SNEGSKA come from the germline V gene (reference sequence). CDR3 sequence (DNA): TGCAGTGCGAGAGGACTAGCGAGTCAATCGGAGGAGCAGTTCTTC. The encoded protein is CSARGLASQSEEQFF.

This clonotype turned up a few times. The chain recombines TRBV6-1 with TRBJ2-7; 7 bases align to TRBD2. CDR3 length: 15 amino acids. CDR1 MNHNS and CDR2 SASEGT come from the germline V gene. The ends lost 6 bases at V and 3 bases at J; junction bases unmatched: 11. The CDR3 loop reads CASSPMAGVNYEQYF. The CDR3 nucleotides are TGTGCCAGCAGCCCCATGGCGGGGGTCAACTACGAGCAGTACTTC.

The chain carries TRBV7-3 and TRBJ2-1; D is possibly TRBD2 (6 bases). CDR3 size: 16 residues. Trimming cost V 2 bases and J 6 bases, with 17 bases left between them. Germline values: CDR1 SGHTA, CDR2 FQGTGA. For the CDR3, the DNA is TGTGCCAGCAGCTTAGCCGGGACTGGGGCTTTCAATGAGCAGTTCTTC. Its protein is CASSLAGTGAFNEQFF.

In this sample, this clonotype turned up a few times. The CDR3 DNA reads as TGTGCCAGCAGCTCGGAAGGTAGCGGCTACAATGAGCAGTTCTTC. Amino acid sequence: CASSSEGSGYNEQFF. The genes are TRBV7-3 and TRBJ2-1; a weak D match, TRBD2 (6 bases). CDR3 length equals 15 residues. The germline V and J ends were trimmed by 4 bases and 3 bases, with 13 bases remaining between them. Germline V gives CDR1 SGHTA, CDR2 FQGTGA.

With respect to this clonotype: The germline gene is not matched at one end of the junction; a read error may be the cause. The chain carries TRBV2 and TRBJ2-1; 8 bases line up with TRBD2. This CDR3 is 18 amino acids long. Germline lookup yields CDR1 SNHLY and CDR2 FYNNEI. This CDR3 reads CAISSLLVAGFSYNEQFF. DNA for the CDR3: TGTGCCATCAGTTCCCTTTTAGTAGCGGGATTTTCCTACAATGAGCAGTTCTTC.

The J gene is TRBJ2-2, the V gene TRBV4-3, with D possibly matching TRBD1 (5 bases). Germline loops: CDR1 LGHNA, CDR2 YSLEER. V was trimmed by 0 bases and J by 5 bases, leaving 25 bases between them. The CDR3 extends over 20 amino acids. The CDR3, as DNA: TGCGCCAGCAGCCAAGAAAATCCCCAGTGGGGCAGGGTCGGGACCGGGGAGCTGTTTTTT. It encodes CASSQENPQWGRVGTGELFF.

The chain couples TRBV12-3 or TRBV12-4 to TRBJ2-7, with TRBD2 matching 8 bases. V gave up 0 bases and J gave up 2 bases; unmatched junction bases: 9. CDR3 length: 17 residues. Here the CDR3 reads CASSLAIGGAVPYEQYF. The CDR3 DNA reads TGTGCCAGCAGTTTAGCCATCGGGGGGGCGGTTCCCTACGAGCAGTACTTC.

The chain couples TRBV20-1 to TRBJ1-2; D gene uncertain. The CDR3 covers 13 residues. With 3 bases removed from V and 4 bases from J, the gap between germline ends came to 12 bases. CDR1 is DFQATT, CDR2 SNEGSKA, per germline (reference sequence). The CDR3 sequence: CSARAGDTYGYTF. Here the CDR3 DNA reads TGCAGTGCTAGGGCGGGTGATACCTATGGCTACACCTTC.